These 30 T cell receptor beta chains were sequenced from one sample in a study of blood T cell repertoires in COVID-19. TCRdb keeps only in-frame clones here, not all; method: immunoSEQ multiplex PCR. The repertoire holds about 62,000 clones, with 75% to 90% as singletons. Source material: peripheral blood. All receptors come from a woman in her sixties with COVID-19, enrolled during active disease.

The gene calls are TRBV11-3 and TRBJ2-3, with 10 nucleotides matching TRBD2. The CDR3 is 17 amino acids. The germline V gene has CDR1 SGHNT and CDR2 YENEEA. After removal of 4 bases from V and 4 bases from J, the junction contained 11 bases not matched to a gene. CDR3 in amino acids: CASSSGLATRLADTQYF. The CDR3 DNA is TGTGCCAGCAGCTCGGGACTAGCGACCCGGCTGGCAGATACGCAGTATTTT.

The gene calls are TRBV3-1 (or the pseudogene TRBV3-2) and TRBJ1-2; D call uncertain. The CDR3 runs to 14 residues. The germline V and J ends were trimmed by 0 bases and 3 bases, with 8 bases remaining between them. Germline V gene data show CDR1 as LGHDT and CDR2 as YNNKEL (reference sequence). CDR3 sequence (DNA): TGTGCCAGCAGCCAAGATCCAGAGGACTATGGCTACACCTTC. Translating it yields CASSQDPEDYGYTF.

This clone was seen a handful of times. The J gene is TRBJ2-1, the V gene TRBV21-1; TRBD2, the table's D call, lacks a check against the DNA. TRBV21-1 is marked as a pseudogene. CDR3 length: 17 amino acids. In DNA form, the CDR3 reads TGTGCCAGCAGCAAACGGGGGGGACTCGCCATACGAAATGAGCAGTTCTTC. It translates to CASSKRGGLAIRNEQFF.

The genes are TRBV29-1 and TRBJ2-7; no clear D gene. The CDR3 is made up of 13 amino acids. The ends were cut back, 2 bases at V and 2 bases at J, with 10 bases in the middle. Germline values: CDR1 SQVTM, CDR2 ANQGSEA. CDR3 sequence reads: CSVELGGPYEQYF. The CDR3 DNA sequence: TGCAGCGTTGAACTCGGCGGCCCCTACGAGCAGTACTTC.

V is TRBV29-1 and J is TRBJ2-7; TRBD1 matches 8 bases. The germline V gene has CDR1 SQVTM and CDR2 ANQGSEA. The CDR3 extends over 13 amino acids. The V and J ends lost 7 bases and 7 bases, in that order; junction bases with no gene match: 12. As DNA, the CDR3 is TGCAGCGCCACAGGGACAGGATCCGGAGAGCAGTACTTC. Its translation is CSATGTGSGEQYF.

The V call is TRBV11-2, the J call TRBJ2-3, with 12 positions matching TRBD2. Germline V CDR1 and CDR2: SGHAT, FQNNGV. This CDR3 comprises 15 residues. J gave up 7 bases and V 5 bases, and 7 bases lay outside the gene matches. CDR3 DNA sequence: TGTGCCAGCAGCCTTCTAGCGGGAGGGTCAAATACGCAGTATTTT. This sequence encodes CASSLLAGGSNTQYF.

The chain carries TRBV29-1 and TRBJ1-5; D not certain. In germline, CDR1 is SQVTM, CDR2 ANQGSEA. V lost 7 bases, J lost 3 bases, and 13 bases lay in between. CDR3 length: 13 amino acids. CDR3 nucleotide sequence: TGCAGCGCCTGGGGAGGCCCCAATCAGCCCCAGCATTTT. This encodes CSAWGGPNQPQHF.

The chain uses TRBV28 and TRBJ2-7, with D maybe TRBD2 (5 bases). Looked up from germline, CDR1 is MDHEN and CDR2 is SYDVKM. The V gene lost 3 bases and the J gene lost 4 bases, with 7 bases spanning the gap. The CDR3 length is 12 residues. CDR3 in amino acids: CASSLEAYEQYF. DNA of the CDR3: TGTGCCAGCAGTTTGGAGGCGTACGAGCAGTACTTC.

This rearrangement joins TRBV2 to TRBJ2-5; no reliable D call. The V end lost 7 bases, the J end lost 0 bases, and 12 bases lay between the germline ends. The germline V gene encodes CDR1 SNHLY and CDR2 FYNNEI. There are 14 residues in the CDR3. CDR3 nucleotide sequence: TGTGCCAGCATGGCTGGCCGTTACCAAGAGACCCAGTACTTC. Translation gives CASMAGRYQETQYF. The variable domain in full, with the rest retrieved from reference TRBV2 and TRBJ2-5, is EPEVTQTPSHQVTQMGQEVILRCVPISNHLYFYWYRQILGQKVEFLVSFYNNEISEKSEIFDDQFSVERPDGSNFTLKIRSTKLEDSAMYFCASMAGRYQETQYFGPGTRLLVL.

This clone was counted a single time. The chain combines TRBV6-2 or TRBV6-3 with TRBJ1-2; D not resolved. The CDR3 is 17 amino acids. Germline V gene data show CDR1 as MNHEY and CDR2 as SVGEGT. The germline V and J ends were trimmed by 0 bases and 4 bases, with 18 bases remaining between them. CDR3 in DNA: TGTGCCAGCAGTTACTCGAGGAGGTCGGAAAGTATCTATGGCTACACCTTC. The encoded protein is CASSYSRRSESIYGYTF.

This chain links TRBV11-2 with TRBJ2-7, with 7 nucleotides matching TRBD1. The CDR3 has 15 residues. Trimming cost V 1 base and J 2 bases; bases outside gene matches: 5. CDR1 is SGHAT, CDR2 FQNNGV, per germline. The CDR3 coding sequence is TGTGCCAGCAGCTTAGGGACAGGAATGCCCTACGAGCAGTACTTC. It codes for CASSLGTGMPYEQYF.

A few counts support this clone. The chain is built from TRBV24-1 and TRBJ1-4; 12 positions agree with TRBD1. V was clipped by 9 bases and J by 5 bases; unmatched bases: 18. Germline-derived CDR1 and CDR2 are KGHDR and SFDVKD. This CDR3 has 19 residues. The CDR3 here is CATGLLGQGAHGANEKLFF. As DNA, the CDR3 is TGTGCCACCGGCCTCTTGGGACAGGGGGCGCATGGGGCCAATGAAAAACTGTTTTTT.

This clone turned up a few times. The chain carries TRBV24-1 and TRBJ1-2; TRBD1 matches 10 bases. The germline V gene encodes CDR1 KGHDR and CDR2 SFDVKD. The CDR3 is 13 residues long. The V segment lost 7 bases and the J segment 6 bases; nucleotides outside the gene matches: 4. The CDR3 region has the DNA TGTGCCACCAGGGAGGGGACAGGGGATGGCTACACCTTC. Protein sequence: CATREGTGDGYTF.

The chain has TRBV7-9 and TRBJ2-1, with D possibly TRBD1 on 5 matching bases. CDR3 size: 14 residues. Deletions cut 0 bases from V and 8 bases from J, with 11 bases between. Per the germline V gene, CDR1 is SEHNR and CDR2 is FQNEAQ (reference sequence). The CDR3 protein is CASSLAHRTDEQFF. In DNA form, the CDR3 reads TGTGCCAGCAGCTTAGCGCACAGGACCGATGAGCAGTTCTTC. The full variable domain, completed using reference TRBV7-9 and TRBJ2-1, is DTGVSQNPRHKITKRGQNVTFRCDPISEHNRLYWYRQTLGQGPEFLTYFQNEAQLEKSRLLSDRFSAERPKGSFSTLEIQRTEQGDSAMYLCASSLAHRTDEQFFGPGTRLTVL.

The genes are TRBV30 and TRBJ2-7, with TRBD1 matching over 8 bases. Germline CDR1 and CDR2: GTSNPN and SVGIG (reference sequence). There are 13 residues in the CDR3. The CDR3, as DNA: TGTGCTTCCTCCCCAGGGGGCGGGTCCGAGCAGTACTTC. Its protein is CASSPGGGSEQYF.

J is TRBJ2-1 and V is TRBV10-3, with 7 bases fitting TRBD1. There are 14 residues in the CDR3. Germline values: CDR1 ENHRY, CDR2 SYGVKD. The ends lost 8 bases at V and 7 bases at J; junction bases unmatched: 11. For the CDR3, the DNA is TGTGCCATCGCTGACAGGGTATTGGAAAATGAGCAGTTCTTC. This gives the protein CAIADRVLENEQFF.

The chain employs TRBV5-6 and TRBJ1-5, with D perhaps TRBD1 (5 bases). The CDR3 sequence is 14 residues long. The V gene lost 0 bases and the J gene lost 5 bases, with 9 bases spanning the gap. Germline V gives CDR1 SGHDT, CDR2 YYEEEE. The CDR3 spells CASSLATEDQPQHF. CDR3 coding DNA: TGTGCCAGCAGCTTGGCGACAGAAGATCAGCCCCAGCATTTT.

Written as DNA, the CDR3 is TGTGCCAGCAGCCCCTGGGGTCAGGGTGGGGGAAACACCATATATTTT. Its translation is CASSPWGQGGGNTIYF. This rearrangement joins TRBV7-2 to TRBJ1-3, with a tentative D call TRBD1 (5 bases). The CDR3 loop spans 16 amino acids. The germline gives CDR1 SGHTA, CDR2 FQGNSA. V lost 5 bases to trimming and J lost 4 bases, with 18 bases between them. Full variable domain (remainder filled in from reference TRBV7-2 and TRBJ1-3): GAGVSQSPSNKVTEKGKDVELRCDPISGHTALYWYRQSLGQGLEFLIYFQGNSAPDKSGLPSDRFSAERTGGSVSTLTIQRTQQEDSAVYLCASSPWGQGGGNTIYFGEGSWLTVV.

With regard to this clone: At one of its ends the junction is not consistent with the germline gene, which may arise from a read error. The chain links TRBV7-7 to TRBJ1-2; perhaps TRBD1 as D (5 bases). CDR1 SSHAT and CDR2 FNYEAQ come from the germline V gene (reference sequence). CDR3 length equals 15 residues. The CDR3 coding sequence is TGTGCTAGCAGCCCCTTGGGCGTAGGGGACTATGGCTACACCTTC. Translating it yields CASSPLGVGDYGYTF.

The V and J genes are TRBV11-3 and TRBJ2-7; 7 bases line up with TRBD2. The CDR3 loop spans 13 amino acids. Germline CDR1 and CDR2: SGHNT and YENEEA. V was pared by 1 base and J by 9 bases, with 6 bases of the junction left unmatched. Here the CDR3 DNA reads TGTGCCAGCAGCTTAGGGGGAGGGAGGGTGCAGTACTTC. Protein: CASSLGGGRVQYF.

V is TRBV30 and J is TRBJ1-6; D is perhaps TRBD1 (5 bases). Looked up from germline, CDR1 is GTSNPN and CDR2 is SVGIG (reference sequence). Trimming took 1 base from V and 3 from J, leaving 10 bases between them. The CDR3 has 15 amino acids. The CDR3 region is CAWSAGELYNSPLHF. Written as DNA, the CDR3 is TGTGCCTGGAGTGCGGGGGAACTCTATAATTCACCCCTCCACTTT.

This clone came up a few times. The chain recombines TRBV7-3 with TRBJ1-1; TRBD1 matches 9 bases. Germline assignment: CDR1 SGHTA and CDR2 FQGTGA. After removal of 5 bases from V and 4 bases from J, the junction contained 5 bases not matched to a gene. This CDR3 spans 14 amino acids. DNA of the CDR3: TGTGCCAGCAGCCACCGGGACAGGGCCACTGAAGCTTTCTTT. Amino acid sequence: CASSHRDRATEAFF.

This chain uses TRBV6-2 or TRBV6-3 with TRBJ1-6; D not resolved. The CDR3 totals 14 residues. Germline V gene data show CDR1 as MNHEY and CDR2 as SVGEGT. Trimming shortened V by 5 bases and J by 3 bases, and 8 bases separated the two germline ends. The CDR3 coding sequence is TGTGCCAGCAGTCGTGAGAGCTATAATTCACCCCTCCACTTT. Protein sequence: CASSRESYNSPLHF.

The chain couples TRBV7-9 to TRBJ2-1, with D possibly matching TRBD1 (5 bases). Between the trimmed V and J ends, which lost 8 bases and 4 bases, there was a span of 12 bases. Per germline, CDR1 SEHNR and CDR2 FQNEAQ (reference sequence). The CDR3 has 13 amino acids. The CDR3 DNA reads TGTGCCAGCGTACCGACAGCATACAATGAGCAGTTCTTC. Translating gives CASVPTAYNEQFF.

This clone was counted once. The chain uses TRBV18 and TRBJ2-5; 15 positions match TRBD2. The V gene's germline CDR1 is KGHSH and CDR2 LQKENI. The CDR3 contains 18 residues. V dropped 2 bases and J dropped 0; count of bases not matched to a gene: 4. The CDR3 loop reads CASSPGTSGRWYQETQYF. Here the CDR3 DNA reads TGTGCCAGCTCACCAGGGACTAGCGGGAGGTGGTACCAAGAGACCCAGTACTTC.

This chain's CDR3 is CASSLTIGLAAYEQYF. CDR3 bases: TGTGCCAGCAGCCTCACAATTGGGCTAGCGGCCTACGAGCAGTACTTC. The chain employs TRBV5-4 and TRBJ2-7, with 7 bases identical to TRBD2. CDR1 is SGHNT, CDR2 YYREEE, per germline (reference sequence). The CDR3 sequence is 16 residues long. V dropped 4 bases and J dropped 2; count of bases not matched to a gene: 12.

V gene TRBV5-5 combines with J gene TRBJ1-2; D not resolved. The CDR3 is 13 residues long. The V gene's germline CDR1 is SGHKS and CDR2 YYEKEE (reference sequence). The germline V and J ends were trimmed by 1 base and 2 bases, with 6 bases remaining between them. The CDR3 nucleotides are TGTGCCAGCAGCTTGCCGGGGAACTATGGCTACACCTTC. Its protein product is CASSLPGNYGYTF.

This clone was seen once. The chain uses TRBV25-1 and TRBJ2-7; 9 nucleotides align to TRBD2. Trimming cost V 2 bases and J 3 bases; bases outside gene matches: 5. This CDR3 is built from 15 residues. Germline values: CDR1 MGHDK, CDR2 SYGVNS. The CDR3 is CASSERASGNYEQYF. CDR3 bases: TGTGCCAGCAGTGAACGAGCTAGCGGGAACTACGAGCAGTACTTC.

The DNA for the CDR3 is TGTGCCAGCAGCGTAGTTCTGTCAGGCACTGAAGCTTTCTTT. Residues: CASSVVLSGTEAFF. The chain carries TRBV9 and TRBJ1-1; no clear D gene. In germline, CDR1 is SGDLS, CDR2 YYNGEE. Trimming took 0 bases from V and 4 from J, leaving 10 bases between them. CDR3 length: 14 residues.

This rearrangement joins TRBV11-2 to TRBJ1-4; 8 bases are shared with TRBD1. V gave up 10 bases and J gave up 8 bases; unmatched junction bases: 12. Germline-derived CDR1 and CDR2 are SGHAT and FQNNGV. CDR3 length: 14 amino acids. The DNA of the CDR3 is TGTGCCACCCACGTCCAGGGGGCGGGGGAAAAACTGTTTTTT. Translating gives CATHVQGAGEKLFF.